This TCR beta chain emerged from a study of blood T cell repertoires in COVID-19. Sequencing used immunoSEQ multiplex PCR; TCRdb keeps in-frame clones, though not all of them. The data hold over 25,000 clones, with over 75% observed a single time. The CDR3 runs 15 residues. The V gene's germline CDR1 is LGHDT and CDR2 YNNKEL (reference sequence). The trim removed 5 bases at V and 7 bases at J, leaving 8 bases unmatched. The chain employs TRBV3-1 (or the pseudogene TRBV3-2) and TRBJ2-1; 10 bases are a match to TRBD2. Sequencing was performed on peripheral blood. This receptor was obtained from a woman aged 55-70 years with active COVID-19. CDR3 DNA sequence: TGTGCCAGCAGCTCGGCGGGACTAGCGTTGAATGAGCAGTTCTTC. Protein: CASSSAGLALNEQFF.